The clone carrying this T cell receptor beta chain was seen ten or more times. Its specificity is not known. This sample stems from a study of metastatic and nonmetastatic thyroid tumors. The wider study: The study looked at repertoires side by side in blood and in tumor or nodule tissue from malignant and benign thyroid patients. Broader study findings: Versus benign nodules, malignant thyroid tumors reportedly had significantly higher TCR beta diversity, in blood and tumor.

Ahead of thyroid surgery, no patient had received treatment of any kind. Trimming shortened V by 5 bases and J by 3 bases, and 14 bases separated the two germline ends. The CDR3 totals 14 residues. Germline values: CDR1 LNHDA, CDR2 SQIVND (reference sequence). In the source study's methods: CDR3 differences across clinicopathological groups were used to build a distant-metastasis classifier for papillary thyroid cancer. TCRdb called clones again from the PCR reads with MiXCR. It is TCRdb's table, rather than the study itself, that gives the V and J calls and clone size. This table has about 70,000 clones, around 19% appearing once.

Sequenced input: blood. This sequence joins TRBV19 and TRBJ2-7; D may correspond to TRBD1 or TRBD2 (5 bases each). The receptor was isolated from a female donor with papillary thyroid cancer or a benign thyroid nodule (not recorded which). Some clones in this sample may be carry-over from other donors' samples. The CDR3 bases are TGTGCCAGTAGTCAAATGGGGGAGAGCTACGAGCAGTACTTC. It encodes CASSQMGESYEQYF.